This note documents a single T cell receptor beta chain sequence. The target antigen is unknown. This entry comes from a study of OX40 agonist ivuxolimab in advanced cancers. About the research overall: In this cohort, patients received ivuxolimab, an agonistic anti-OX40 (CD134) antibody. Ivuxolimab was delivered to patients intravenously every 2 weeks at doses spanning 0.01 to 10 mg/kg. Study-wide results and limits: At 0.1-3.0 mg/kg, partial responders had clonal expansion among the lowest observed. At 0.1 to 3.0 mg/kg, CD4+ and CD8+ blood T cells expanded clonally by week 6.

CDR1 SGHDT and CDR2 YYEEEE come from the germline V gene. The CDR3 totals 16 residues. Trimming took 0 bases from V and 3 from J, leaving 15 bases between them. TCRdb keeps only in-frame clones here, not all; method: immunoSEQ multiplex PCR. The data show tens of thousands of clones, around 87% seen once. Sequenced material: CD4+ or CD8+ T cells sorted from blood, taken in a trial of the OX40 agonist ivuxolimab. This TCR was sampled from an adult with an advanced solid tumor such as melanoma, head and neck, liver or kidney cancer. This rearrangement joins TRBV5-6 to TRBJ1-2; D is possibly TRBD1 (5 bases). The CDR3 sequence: CASSLDFKGDHYGYTF. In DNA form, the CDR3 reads TGTGCCAGCAGCTTGGATTTTAAAGGGGATCACTATGGCTACACCTTC.